This T cell receptor beta chain was obtained from a study of cytomegalovirus exposure and HLA in healthy donors. Findings and limits, study-wide: Cytomegalovirus association was listed for 150 or so TCR beta chains. CMV antigen specificity was confirmed in vitro for a few CMV-associated chains.

Per the germline V gene, CDR1 is SNHLY and CDR2 is FYNNEI. This CDR3 spans 16 amino acids. V shed 5 bases and J 5 bases; nucleotides not matched to a gene: 6. In regard to this clone: Its antigen is not identified.

Amplification used 60 Vbeta primers and 13 Jbeta primers. Only in-frame clones appear in the TCRdb table, and some are missing; sequencing was by immunoSEQ multiplex PCR. The sample carries more than 85,000 clones, over 75% recorded once. Sequencing input: PBMCs. This TCR derives from a woman aged 40-49 years in good health and CMV-seropositive. The rearrangement joins TRBV2 to TRBJ2-1; 13 positions agree with TRBD2. The CDR3 coding sequence is TGTGCCAGCAGTTATGGACTAGCGGGAGCCCACAATGAGCAGTTCTTC. This gives the protein CASSYGLAGAHNEQFF.